This TCR beta chain was documented in a study of OX40 agonist ivuxolimab in advanced cancers. On the study more broadly: Dose-escalation patients suffered from hepatocellular carcinoma, melanoma, renal cell or head and neck cancer. Partial responses occurred in three patients (one hepatocellular carcinoma, two cutaneous melanoma). Study results and limitations: Nonresponders, in some cases, also had low normalized T-cell clonal expansion. CD4+ and CD8+ blood T cells expanded clonally by week 6 at 0.1 to 3.0 mg/kg.

Worth noting for this clone: Its antigen is still unknown.

V lost 0 bases to trimming and J lost 3 bases, with 1 base between them. The CDR3 sequence is 11 residues long. In germline, CDR1 is SGHTS, CDR2 YDEGEE. The assay was immunoSEQ multiplex PCR, and TCRdb's table has in-frame clones only and misses some. In the table there are roughly 70,000 clones, around 89% of which are singletons. This receptor was identified in an adult with an advanced solid tumor such as melanoma, head and neck, liver or kidney cancer. Sequenced material: CD4+ or CD8+ T cells sorted from blood, taken in a trial of the OX40 agonist ivuxolimab. The V call is TRBV5-8, the J call TRBJ2-7; D unresolved. The CDR3 DNA sequence: TGTGCCAGCAGCTTGGACTACGAGCAGTACTTC. It yields the protein CASSLDYEQYF.